These 17 T cell receptor beta chains originate from one sample sequenced in a study of shared clonotypes between healthy human individuals. CD45RO negativity and positive selection for CCR7 defined naive CD8 cells, a population that excluded terminally differentiated effector memory CD45RA+ cells. Produced via immunoSEQ multiplex PCR; TCRdb's table is partial and in-frame only. The sample lists millions of clones; around 96% were seen once. Sequenced sample: naive CD8+ T cells sorted from blood. These receptors came from a man younger than 35 in good health.

This sequence joins TRBV6-5 and TRBJ2-7, with D unclear. The CDR3 is made up of 16 amino acids. V was clipped by 0 bases and J by 2 bases, with 14 bases between them. In germline, CDR1 is MNHEY, CDR2 SVGAGI. CDR3 nucleotide sequence: TGTGCCAGCAGTTACTCGTCACAACGTCTAACCTACGAGCAGTACTTC. It translates to CASSYSSQRLTYEQYF.

The V gene is TRBV7-9, the J gene TRBJ1-1; D may be TRBD1 (6 bases). V dropped 4 bases and J dropped 4 bases, with 13 bases sitting between them. This CDR3 has 14 residues. Germline assignment: CDR1 SEHNR and CDR2 FQNEAQ (reference sequence). Here the CDR3 DNA reads TGTGCCAGCAGCTCAGTGACAGGATTCACTGAAGCTTTCTTT. Protein product: CASSSVTGFTEAFF.

This clone was picked up one time. The chain combines TRBV5-6 with TRBJ2-2, with TRBD1 matching 12 bases. Germline V lookup: CDR1 SGHDT, CDR2 YYEEEE. V gave up 5 bases and J gave up 8 bases; unmatched junction bases: 4. This CDR3 is 14 amino acids long. CDR3 coding DNA: TGTGCCAGCAGGGGACAGGGGGCGATAGGGGAGCTGTTTTTT. It codes for CASRGQGAIGELFF.

Regarding this clone: This CDR3 is also generated by other DNA sequences in the sample. The chain joins TRBV30 to TRBJ2-7, with D tentatively TRBD1 (6 bases). This CDR3 has 13 amino acids. CDR1 and CDR2 from the germline V gene are GTSNPN and SVGIG (reference sequence). The ends were cut back, 0 bases at V and 6 bases at J, with 12 bases in the middle. The CDR3 DNA is TGTGCCTGGAGTGTAATACAGGGAAGCGAGCAGTACTTC. It is translated as CAWSVIQGSEQYF.

V is TRBV7-9 and J is TRBJ2-6; the D is unclear. Trimming removed 5 bases from V and 0 bases from J, with 14 bases in between. CDR1 is SEHNR and CDR2 is FQNEAQ in the germline V gene (reference sequence). The CDR3 contains 17 residues. CDR3: CASSPTSGNSGANVLTF. The CDR3 DNA is TGTGCCAGCAGCCCAACCTCGGGCAACTCTGGGGCCAACGTCCTGACTTTC.

V gene TRBV7-2 combines with J gene TRBJ2-7; D gene uncertain. V was cut by 0 bases and J by 3 bases, with 18 bases left in between. CDR1 and CDR2 from the germline V gene are SGHTA and FQGNSA. The CDR3 has 17 amino acids. The CDR3 sequence is CASSLALWAGSLYEQYF. The CDR3, as DNA: TGTGCCAGCAGCTTAGCGTTGTGGGCAGGAAGCCTCTACGAGCAGTACTTC.

The chain is built from TRBV28 and TRBJ2-4; TRBD2 aligns across 8 bases. After removal of 5 bases from V and 9 bases from J, the junction contained 9 bases not matched to a gene. Germline lookup yields CDR1 MDHEN and CDR2 SYDVKM. This CDR3 region has 14 residues. This chain's CDR3 is CASSPPRGESIQYF. The CDR3 coding sequence is TGTGCCAGCAGTCCCCCGCGGGGGGAGAGCATTCAGTACTTC.

There are a few counts of this clone. The chain is built from TRBV7-9 and TRBJ2-6, with D unresolved. Trimming stripped 1 base from V and 0 bases from J, with 4 bases between. Germline V gene data show CDR1 as SEHNR and CDR2 as FQNEAQ (reference sequence). The CDR3 totals 15 residues. In DNA, the CDR3 is TGTGCCAGCAGCTTAGGTCCCTCTGGGGCCAACGTCCTGACTTTC. Translating gives CASSLGPSGANVLTF.

With regard to this clone: The sample contains more than one DNA sequence encoding this CDR3. V gene TRBV5-6 combines with J gene TRBJ2-7, with 8 bases fitting TRBD1. V dropped 2 bases and J dropped 5; count of bases not matched to a gene: 3. CDR1 is SGHDT, CDR2 YYEEEE, per germline. The CDR3 loop spans 13 amino acids. The CDR3 region has the DNA TGTGCCAGCAGCTTCGGACAGGGAGACGAGCAGTACTTC. Translated, it gives CASSFGQGDEQYF.

This clone was counted a single time. This chain uses TRBV2 with TRBJ2-5; D tentatively fits TRBD1 or TRBD2 (5 bases each). The CDR3 is 13 amino acids. Germline V gives CDR1 SNHLY, CDR2 FYNNEI. V shed 3 bases and J shed 5 bases, with 10 bases lying between them. The CDR3 sequence: CASSDLWDETQYF. The CDR3 bases are TGTGCCAGCAGTGATCTATGGGACGAGACCCAGTACTTC.

This rearrangement joins TRBV5-8 to TRBJ2-2; 12 bases line up with TRBD2. The trim removed 4 bases at V and 7 bases at J, leaving 8 bases unmatched. Germline CDR1 is SGHTS and CDR2 is YDEGEE. The CDR3 has 16 amino acids. The CDR3 reads CASSRRTSGVSGELFF. The CDR3 nucleotides are TGTGCCAGCAGCCGAAGGACTAGCGGGGTTAGCGGGGAGCTGTTTTTT. The full variable domain, rest sourced from reference TRBV5-8 and TRBJ2-2, is EAGVTQSPTHLIKTRGQQATLRCSPISGHTSVYWYQQALGLGLQFLLWYDEGEERNRGNFPPRFSGRQFPNYSSELNVNALELEDSALYLCASSRRTSGVSGELFFGEGSRLTVL.

The chain employs TRBV11-1 and TRBJ2-3; D may be TRBD1 (6 bases). Between the trimmed V and J ends, which lost 1 base and 0 bases, there was a span of 8 bases. This CDR3 spans 15 amino acids. Germline values: CDR1 SGHAT, CDR2 FQDESV (reference sequence). The CDR3: CASSLGTASTDTQYF. For the CDR3, the DNA is TGTGCCAGCAGCTTAGGGACAGCCAGCACAGATACGCAGTATTTT.

The chain recombines TRBV5-6 with TRBJ2-3; either TRBD1 or TRBD2 may supply D (6 bases each). The CDR3 consists of 16 residues. V was trimmed by 4 bases and J by 5 bases, leaving 20 bases between them. The germline gives CDR1 SGHDT, CDR2 YYEEEE. For the CDR3, the DNA is TGTGCCAGCAGCCCTCCAAGAGTCGGGGGCGGAGATACGCAGTATTTT. This codes for CASSPPRVGGGDTQYF. Using reference TRBV5-6 and TRBJ2-3 for the parts outside the CDR3, the full variable domain is DAGVTQSPTHLIKTRGQQVTLRCSPKSGHDTVSWYQQALGQGPQFIFQYYEEEERQRGNFPDRFSGHQFPNYSSELNVNALLLGDSALYLCASSPPRVGGGDTQYFGPGTRLTVL.

The chain links TRBV6-6 to TRBJ1-1; TRBD1 matches 8 bases. V lost 5 bases and J lost 3; bases outside the gene matches: 5. This CDR3 region has 14 residues. Germline V gene lookup returns CDR1 MNHNY and CDR2 SVGAGI (reference sequence). The CDR3 here is CASSTQGAHTEAFF. Written as DNA, the CDR3 is TGTGCCAGCAGTACCCAGGGGGCGCACACTGAAGCTTTCTTT.

CDR3 sequence: CASSYSGRDTGELFF. In DNA, the CDR3 is TGTGCCAGCAGCTACAGCGGGAGAGACACCGGGGAGCTGTTTTTT. The rearrangement joins TRBV9 to TRBJ2-2; TRBD2 matches 8 bases. The CDR3 has 15 amino acids. Per the germline V gene, CDR1 is SGDLS and CDR2 is YYNGEE. The V gene end was trimmed by 4 bases and the J gene end by 3 bases; junction bases not matched to a gene: 5. Complete variable domain (other parts from reference TRBV9 and TRBJ2-2): DSGVTQTPKHLITATGQRVTLRCSPRSGDLSVYWYQQSLDQGLQFLIQYYNGEERAKGNILERFSAQQFPDLHSELNLSSLELGDSALYFCASSYSGRDTGELFFGEGSRLTVL.

The chain uses TRBV7-9 and TRBJ1-2, with D perhaps matching TRBD1 (6 bases). The CDR3 totals 17 residues. Trimming removed 5 bases at V and 8 bases at J, with 27 bases between. Germline loops: CDR1 SEHNR, CDR2 FQNEAQ (reference sequence). In DNA form, the CDR3 reads TGTGCCAGCAGCAACGCTAGCAGGACAGCCATCTGGGGAGGCTACACCTTC. Translation gives CASSNASRTAIWGGYTF.

This rearrangement joins TRBV5-1 to TRBJ2-3; D call uncertain. Germline V gives CDR1 SGHRS, CDR2 YFSETQ. Between the trimmed V and J ends, which lost 0 bases and 6 bases, there was a span of 11 bases. The CDR3 sequence is 14 residues long. CDR3 sequence (DNA): TGCGCCAGCAGCTTGGTTGGGTATGCGGATACGCAGTATTTT. Amino acids: CASSLVGYADTQYF.